This T cell receptor (beta chain) was identified during a study of beta chain features in type 1 diabetes. Whole-study results and caveats: Insertions at VDJ junctions were less frequent in type 1 diabetes patients. These patients also deleted more nucleotides at the same junctions.

Sequencing targeted expressed TCRB transcripts, as all isolated RNA had been reverse transcribed. Using immunoSEQ multiplex PCR, the repertoire was profiled, and TCRdb retains in-frame clones only, with some absent. The sample carries 900,000 or so clones, roughly a sixth recorded once. The V gene lost 7 bases and the J gene lost 1 base, with 17 bases spanning the gap. The CDR3 has 15 residues. The germline V gene has CDR1 MDHEN and CDR2 SYDVKM. Worth noting for this clone: Its target is unknown.

Sequencing was performed on naive CD4+ T cells from blood. The receptor comes from a woman aged 18-30 years in good health. The chain couples TRBV28 to TRBJ2-7, with a weak D call TRBD2 (5 bases). In DNA, the CDR3 is TGTGCCAGCAAGGCAGCTAGCTCGGGTTCCTACGAGCAGTACTTC. This gives the protein CASKAASSGSYEQYF.